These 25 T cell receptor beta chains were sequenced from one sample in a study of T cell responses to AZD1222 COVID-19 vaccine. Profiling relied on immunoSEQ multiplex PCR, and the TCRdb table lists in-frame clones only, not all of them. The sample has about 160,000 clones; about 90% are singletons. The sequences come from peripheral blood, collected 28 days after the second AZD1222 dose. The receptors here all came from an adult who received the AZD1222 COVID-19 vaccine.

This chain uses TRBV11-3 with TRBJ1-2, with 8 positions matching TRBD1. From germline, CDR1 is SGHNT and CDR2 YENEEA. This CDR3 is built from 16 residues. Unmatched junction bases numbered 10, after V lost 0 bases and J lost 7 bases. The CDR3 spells CASSLEQGEVFRGYTF. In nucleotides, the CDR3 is TGTGCCAGCAGCTTAGAACAGGGGGAGGTGTTTCGTGGCTACACCTTC.

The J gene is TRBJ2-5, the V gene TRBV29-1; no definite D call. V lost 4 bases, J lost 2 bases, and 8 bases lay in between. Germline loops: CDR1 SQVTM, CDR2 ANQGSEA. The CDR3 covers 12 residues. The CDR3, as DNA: TGCAGCGTTGTCACATTACAAGAGACCCAGTACTTC. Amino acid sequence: CSVVTLQETQYF.

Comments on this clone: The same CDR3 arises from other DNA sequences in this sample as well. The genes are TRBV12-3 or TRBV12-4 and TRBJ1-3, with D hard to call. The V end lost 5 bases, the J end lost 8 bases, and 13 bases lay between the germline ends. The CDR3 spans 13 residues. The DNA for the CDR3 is TGTGCCAGCAGTACCTTGTTGGCGGACACCATATATTTT. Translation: CASSTLLADTIYF.

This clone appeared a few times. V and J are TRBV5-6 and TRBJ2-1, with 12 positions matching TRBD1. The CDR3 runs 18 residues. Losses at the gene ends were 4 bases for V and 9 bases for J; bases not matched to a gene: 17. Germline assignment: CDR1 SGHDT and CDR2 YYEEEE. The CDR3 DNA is TGTGCCAGCAGCCTACTCTACCGGGACAGGGGGCCTCTGGGTGAGCAGTTCTTC. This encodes CASSLLYRDRGPLGEQFF.

The CDR3 DNA reads as TGTGCCAGCAGCTCCCCACACACAGGGGGCGAGACCCAGTACTTC. This encodes CASSSPHTGGETQYF. The rearrangement uses TRBV5-4 and TRBJ2-5; 9 bases fit TRBD1. Germline CDR1 and CDR2: SGHNT and YYREEE (reference sequence). The CDR3 extends over 15 amino acids. Trimming at V came to 3 bases and at J to 5 bases, leaving 8 bases not matched to a gene. The full variable domain, in which reference TRBV5-4 and TRBJ2-5 provide the parts outside the CDR3, is ETGVTQSPTHLIKTRGQQVTLRCSSQSGHNTVSWYQQALGQGPQFIFQYYREEENGRGNFPPRFSGLQFPNYSSELNVNALELDDSALYLCASSSPHTGGETQYFGPGTRLLVL.

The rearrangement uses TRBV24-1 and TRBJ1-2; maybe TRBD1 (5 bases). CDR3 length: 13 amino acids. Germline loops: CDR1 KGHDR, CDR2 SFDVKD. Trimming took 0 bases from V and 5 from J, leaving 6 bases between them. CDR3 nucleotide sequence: TGTGCCACCAGTGATTTGCAGGGTTATGGCTACACCTTC. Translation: CATSDLQGYGYTF.

CDR3: CASSTSTGDNEKLFF. The CDR3 DNA reads as TGTGCCAGCAGCACGTCGACAGGAGATAATGAAAAACTGTTTTTT. The V gene is TRBV9, the J gene TRBJ1-4; D perhaps matches TRBD1 (6 bases). V was pared by 4 bases and J by 4 bases, with 14 bases between. Germline CDR1 and CDR2: SGDLS and YYNGEE. The CDR3 is 15 residues long.

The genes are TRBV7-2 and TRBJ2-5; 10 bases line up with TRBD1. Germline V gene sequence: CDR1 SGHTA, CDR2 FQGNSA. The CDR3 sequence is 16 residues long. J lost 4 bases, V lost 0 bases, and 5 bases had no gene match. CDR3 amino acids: CASSLATGGPRETQYF. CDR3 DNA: TGTGCCAGCAGCTTAGCGACAGGGGGCCCTAGAGAGACCCAGTACTTC.

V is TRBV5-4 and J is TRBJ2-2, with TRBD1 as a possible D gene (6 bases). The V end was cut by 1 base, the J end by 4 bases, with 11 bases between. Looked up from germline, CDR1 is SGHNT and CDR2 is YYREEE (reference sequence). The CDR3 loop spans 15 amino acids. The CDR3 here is CASSLPGHSTGELFF. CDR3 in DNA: TGTGCCAGCAGCTTGCCGGGACATAGCACCGGGGAGCTGTTTTTT.

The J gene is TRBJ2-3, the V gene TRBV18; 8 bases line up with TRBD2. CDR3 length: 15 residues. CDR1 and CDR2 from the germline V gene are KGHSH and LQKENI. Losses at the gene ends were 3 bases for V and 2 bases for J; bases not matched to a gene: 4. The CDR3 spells CASSPLAGVTDTQYF. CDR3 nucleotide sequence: TGTGCCAGCTCACCCCTAGCGGGTGTCACAGATACGCAGTATTTT.

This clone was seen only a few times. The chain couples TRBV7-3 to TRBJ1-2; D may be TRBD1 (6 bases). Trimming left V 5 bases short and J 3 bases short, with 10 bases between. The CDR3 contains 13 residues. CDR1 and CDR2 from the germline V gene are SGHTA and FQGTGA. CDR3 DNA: TGTGCCAGCAGCCGGGACACAGACTATGGCTACACCTTC. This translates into CASSRDTDYGYTF. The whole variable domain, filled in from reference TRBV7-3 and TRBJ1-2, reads GAGVSQTPSNKVTEKGKYVELRCDPISGHTALYWYRQSLGQGPEFLIYFQGTGAADDSGLPNDRFFAVRPEGSVSTLKIQRTERGDSAVYLCASSRDTDYGYTFGSGTRLTVV.

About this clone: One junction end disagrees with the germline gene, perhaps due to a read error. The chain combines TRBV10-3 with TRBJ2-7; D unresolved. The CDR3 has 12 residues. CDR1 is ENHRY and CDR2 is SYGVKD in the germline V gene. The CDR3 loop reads CAISETPPLVNF. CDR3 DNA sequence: TGTGCCATCAGTGAGACCCCCCCCTTGGTGAACTTC.

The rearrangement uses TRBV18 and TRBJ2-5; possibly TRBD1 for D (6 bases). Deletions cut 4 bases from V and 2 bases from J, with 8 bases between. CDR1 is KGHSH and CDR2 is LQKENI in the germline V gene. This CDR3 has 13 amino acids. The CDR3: CASSQDRQETQYF. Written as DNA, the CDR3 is TGTGCCAGCTCACAGGACAGACAAGAGACCCAGTACTTC.

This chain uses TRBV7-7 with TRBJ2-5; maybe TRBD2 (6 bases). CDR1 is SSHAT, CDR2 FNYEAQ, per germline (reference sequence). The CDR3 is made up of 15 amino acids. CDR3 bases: TGTGCTAGTAGAAAGGTCGGGGGAGCCGGGGAGACCCAGTACTTC. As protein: CASRKVGGAGETQYF.

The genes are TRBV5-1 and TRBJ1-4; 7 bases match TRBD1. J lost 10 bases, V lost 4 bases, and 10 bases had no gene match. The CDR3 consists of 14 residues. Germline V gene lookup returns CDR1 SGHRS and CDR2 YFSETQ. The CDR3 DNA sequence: TGCGCCAGCAGCACGGACAGGAAAAAGGGAAAACTGTTTTTT. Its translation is CASSTDRKKGKLFF.

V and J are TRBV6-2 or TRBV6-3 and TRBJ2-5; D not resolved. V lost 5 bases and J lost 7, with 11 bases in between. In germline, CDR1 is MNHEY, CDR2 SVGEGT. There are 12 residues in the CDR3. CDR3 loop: CASSPLGGTQYF. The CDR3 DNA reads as TGTGCCAGCAGTCCACTTGGCGGGACCCAGTACTTC.

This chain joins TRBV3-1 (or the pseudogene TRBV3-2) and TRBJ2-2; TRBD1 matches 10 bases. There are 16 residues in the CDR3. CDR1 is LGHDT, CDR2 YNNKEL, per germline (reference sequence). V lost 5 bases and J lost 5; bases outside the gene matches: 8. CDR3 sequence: CASSRDRGRGTGELFF. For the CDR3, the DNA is TGTGCCAGCAGCAGGGACAGGGGAAGAGGTACCGGGGAGCTGTTTTTT.

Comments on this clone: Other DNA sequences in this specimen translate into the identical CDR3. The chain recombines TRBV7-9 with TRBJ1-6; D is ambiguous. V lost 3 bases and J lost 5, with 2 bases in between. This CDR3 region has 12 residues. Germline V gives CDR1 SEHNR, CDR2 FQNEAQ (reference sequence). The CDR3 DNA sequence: TGTGCCAGCAGCTTGGATAATTCACCCCTCCACTTT. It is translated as CASSLDNSPLHF.

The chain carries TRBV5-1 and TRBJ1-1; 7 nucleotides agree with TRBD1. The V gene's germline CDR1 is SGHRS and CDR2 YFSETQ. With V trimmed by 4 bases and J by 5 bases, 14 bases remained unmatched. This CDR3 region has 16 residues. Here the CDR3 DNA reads TGCGCCAGCAGCCCGAAACCCGACAGGGCGTTAACTGAAGCTTTCTTT. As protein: CASSPKPDRALTEAFF.

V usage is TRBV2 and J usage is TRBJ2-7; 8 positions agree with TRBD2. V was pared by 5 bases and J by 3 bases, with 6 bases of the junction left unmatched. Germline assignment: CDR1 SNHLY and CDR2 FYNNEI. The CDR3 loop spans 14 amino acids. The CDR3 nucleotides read TGTGCCAGCAGTAATCGGACTAGCTTCTACGAGCAGTACTTC. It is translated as CASSNRTSFYEQYF.

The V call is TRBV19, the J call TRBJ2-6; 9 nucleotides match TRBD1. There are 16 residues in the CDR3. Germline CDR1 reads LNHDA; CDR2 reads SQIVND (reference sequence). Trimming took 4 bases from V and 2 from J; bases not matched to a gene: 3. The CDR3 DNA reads TGTGCCAGTAGTACTACAGGGGGCGCTGGGGCCAACGTCCTGACTTTC. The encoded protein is CASSTTGGAGANVLTF.

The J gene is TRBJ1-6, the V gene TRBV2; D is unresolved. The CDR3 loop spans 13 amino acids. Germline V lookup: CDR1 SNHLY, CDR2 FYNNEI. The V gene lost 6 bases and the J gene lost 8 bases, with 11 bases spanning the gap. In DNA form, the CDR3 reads TGTGCCAGCAGCGCTAGACTGGATTCACCCCTCCACTTT. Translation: CASSARLDSPLHF.

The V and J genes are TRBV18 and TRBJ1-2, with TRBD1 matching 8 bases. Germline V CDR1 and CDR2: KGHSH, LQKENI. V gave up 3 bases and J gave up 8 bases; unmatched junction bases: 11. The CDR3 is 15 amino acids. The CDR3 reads CASSPSGQGAQGYTF. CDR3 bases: TGTGCCAGCTCACCCTCAGGGCAGGGGGCACAGGGCTACACCTTC.

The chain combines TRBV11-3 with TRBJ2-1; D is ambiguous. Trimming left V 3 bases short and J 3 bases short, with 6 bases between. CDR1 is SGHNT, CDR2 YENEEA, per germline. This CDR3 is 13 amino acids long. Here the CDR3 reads CASSFGLYNEQFF. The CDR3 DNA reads TGTGCCAGCAGCTTCGGCCTCTACAATGAGCAGTTCTTC.

The CDR3 reads CASSQDPGTGANYEQYF. CDR3 nucleotides: TGCGCCAGCAGCCAAGACCCCGGGACAGGGGCGAACTACGAGCAGTACTTC. V usage is TRBV4-1 and J usage is TRBJ2-7; 10 bases map to TRBD1. V was pared by 0 bases and J by 3 bases, with 8 bases of the junction left unmatched. Per the germline V gene, CDR1 is MGHRA and CDR2 is YSYEKL. The CDR3 length is 17 residues.